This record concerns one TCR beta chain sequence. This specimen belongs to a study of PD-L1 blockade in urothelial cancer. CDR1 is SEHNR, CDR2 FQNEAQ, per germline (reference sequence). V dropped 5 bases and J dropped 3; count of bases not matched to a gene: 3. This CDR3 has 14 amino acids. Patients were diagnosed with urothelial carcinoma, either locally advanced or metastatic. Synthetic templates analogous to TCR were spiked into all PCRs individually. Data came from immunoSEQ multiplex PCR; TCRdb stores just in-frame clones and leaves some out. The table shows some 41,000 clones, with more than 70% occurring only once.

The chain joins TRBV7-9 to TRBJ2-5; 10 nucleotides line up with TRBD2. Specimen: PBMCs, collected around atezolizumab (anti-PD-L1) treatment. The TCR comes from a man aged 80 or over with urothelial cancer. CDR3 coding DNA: TGTGCCAGCAGCCCAGGACTAGCGGAAGAGACCCAGTACTTC. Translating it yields CASSPGLAEETQYF. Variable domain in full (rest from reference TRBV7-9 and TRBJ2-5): DTGVSQNPRHKITKRGQNVTFRCDPISEHNRLYWYRQTLGQGPEFLTYFQNEAQLEKSRLLSDRFSAERPKGSFSTLEIQRTEQGDSAMYLCASSPGLAEETQYFGPGTRLLVL.